The rows below give T cell receptor beta chains drawn from one sample of a study of cytomegalovirus exposure and HLA in healthy donors. The data were produced by immunoSEQ multiplex PCR, yet TCRdb's version contains in-frame clones alone and is incomplete. In the table there are fewer than 75,000 clones, around 80% of which are singletons. The material sequenced was PBMCs. The receptors were gathered from a woman between 25 and 40 years old in good health and CMV-seronegative. Both conserved end residues are part of each CDR3. The D gene is left open where the match is weak. Size tells how often a clone was seen (once, few, many) or the class of an expanded clone, and some rows leave it out.

clone size | J gene | V gene | D gene | CDR3 DNA | CDR3 protein
- | TRBJ1-1 | TRBV30 | - | TGTGCCTGGAGTGTAAGGTCAGGGTCGAACGCTTTCTTT | CAWSVRSGSNAFF
- | TRBJ2-5 | TRBV7-9 | TRBD1 | TGTGCCAGCAGCTTCGGGACAGGTGAAGAGACCCAGTACTTC | CASSFGTGEETQYF
- | TRBJ2-3 | TRBV4-3 | TRBD2 | TGCGCCAGCAGCCAAGAACTAGCGGGAGGCTTCGTCACAGATACGCAGTATTTT | CASSQELAGGFVTDTQYF
once | TRBJ1-4 | TRBV6-5 | - | TGTGCCAGCAGTTACTCCGGGGGATTGGATGAAAAACTGTTTTTT | CASSYSGGLDEKLFF
once | TRBJ1-4 | TRBV4-1 | TRBD1 | TGCGCCAGCAGCCAACCCGGACAGGAGCCATCGGGTTGGCTGTTTTTT | CASSQPGQEPSGWLFF
once | TRBJ2-2 | TRBV10-1 | TRBD1 | TGCGCCAGCGGACCCGGGACAGCGAACACCGGGGAGCTGTTTTTT | CASGPGTANTGELFF
- | TRBJ2-5 | TRBV5-1 | TRBD2 | TGCGCCAGCAATGAGCGGGGGCTGGGGGAGACCCAGTACTTC | CASNERGLGETQYF
- | TRBJ1-1 | TRBV28 | - | TGTGCCAGCAGTCCCCTTAGAAGGAACACTGAAGCTTTCTTT | CASSPLRRNTEAFF
- | TRBJ2-1 | TRBV9 | - | TGTGCCAGCAGCGTAGAACCGGGGAGCTCCTACAATGAGCAGTTCTTC | CASSVEPGSSYNEQFF
- | TRBJ1-1 | TRBV2 | - | TGTGCCAGCAAACCAGGGAACACTGAAGCTTTCTTT | CASKPGNTEAFF
- | TRBJ2-1 | TRBV4-1 | - | TGCGCCAGCAGCCAAGGACAGAAGGAGCAGTTCTTC | CASSQGQKEQFF
- | TRBJ1-4 | TRBV7-9 | TRBD1 | TGTGCCATGGCGCTGGGACAGGGATCAGGAAAACTGTTTTTT | CAMALGQGSGKLFF
- | TRBJ2-7 | TRBV6-5 | - | TGTGCCAGCAGTTACTCGGGTCCAACGGGTGGCGAGCAGTACTTC | CASSYSGPTGGEQYF
once | TRBJ2-4 | TRBV25-1 | - | TGTGCCAGCAGTGACCCGGGAGAAGCCAAAAACATTCAGTACTTC | CASSDPGEAKNIQYF
- | TRBJ2-1 | TRBV7-2 | - | TGTGCCAGCAGCTTAAAATTGGGCGAGCAGTTCTTC | CASSLKLGEQFF
- | TRBJ2-1 | TRBV1 | - | TGCACCAGCAGCCAAGAAGGTGGGATCGGGACTAGCCCCTATTTGGGGTATGATGAGCAGTTCTTC | CTSSQEGGIGTSPYLGYDEQFF
- | TRBJ2-1 | TRBV10-3 | TRBD2 | TGTGCCATCAGTGATGCGGGGGACGGGGAGTTCAATGAGCAGTTCTTC | CAISDAGDGEFNEQFF
- | TRBJ1-2 | TRBV11-2 | - | TGTGCCAGCAGCTCGGGGGGCCCGGGCTATGGCTACACCTTC | CASSSGGPGYGYTF
few | TRBJ1-2 | TRBV2 | - | TGTGCCAGCAGCAAAACCCGGTACCGAACGTCGGATGGCTACACCTTC | CASSKTRYRTSDGYTF
few | TRBJ2-1 | TRBV5-1 | TRBD2 | TGCGCCAGCAGCTTGGGACTAGCGGGGGGGCTGTTCAATGAGCAGTTCTTC | CASSLGLAGGLFNEQFF
- | TRBJ1-1 | TRBV4-1 | - | TGCGCCAGCGCCTGGGACATTTCGAACACTGAAGCTTTCTTT | CASAWDISNTEAFF
- | TRBJ1-5 | TRBV6-5 | - | TGTGCCAGCGGCCAGCCCCAGCATTTT | CASGQPQHF
- | TRBJ2-3 | TRBV4-1 | - | TGCGCCAGCAGCCAAGGACTAGGCACGCAGTATTTT | CASSQGLGTQYF
once | TRBJ2-3 | TRBV25-1 | - | TGTGCCAGCAGTGAATCCCGGACAGTCCGAACAGATACGCAGTATTTT | CASSESRTVRTDTQYF
few | TRBJ1-2 | TRBV10-3 | TRBD1 | TGTGCCATCAGTAAGGGACAGGCTAACTATGGCTACACCTTC | CAISKGQANYGYTF
- | TRBJ1-6 | TRBV9 | - | TGTGCCAGCAGCGTGGGAGGACGGGACGGGGAACCCCTCCACTTT | CASSVGGRDGEPLHF
- | TRBJ1-4 | TRBV2 | - | TGTGCCAGCAGTAAACAGGTGACTAATGAAAAACTGTTTTTT | CASSKQVTNEKLFF
- | TRBJ1-6 | TRBV6-4 | - | TGTGCCAGCAGTGAATATTCGCGGAATTCACCCCTCCACTTT | CASSEYSRNSPLHF